A selection of T cell receptor beta chains follows, all from one sample in a study of cytomegalovirus exposure and HLA in healthy donors. The method was immunoSEQ multiplex PCR; TCRdb's version includes in-frame clones alone and lacks a portion of them. The sample includes under 400,000 clones, 70% to 90% of them seen just once. The specimen was PBMCs. The receptors here all came from a man aged 30-40 years in good health and CMV-seronegative. The CDR3 runs from the conserved cysteine through the conserved F or W. A D gene is named only where the DNA matches it firmly. The size entry is marked missing in some rows and otherwise reads once, few, many or a size class.

V gene	clone size	D gene	CDR3 length	J gene	CDR3 protein	CDR3 DNA
TRBV29-1	.	.	13	TRBJ1-6	CSVKAGVNSPLHF	TGCAGCGTTAAGGCAGGGGTTAATTCACCCCTCCACTTT
TRBV19	.	TRBD1	14	TRBJ2-7	CASSIRKGAHEQYF	TGTGCCAGTAGTATTAGAAAGGGGGCCCACGAGCAGTACTTC
TRBV11-2	.	.	11	TRBJ2-5	CASRGRETQYF	TGTGCCAGCAGGGGCCGAGAGACCCAGTACTTC
TRBV6-5	few	TRBD1	13	TRBJ1-1	CASSLDRGTEAFF	TGTGCCAGCAGCCTCGACAGGGGCACTGAAGCTTTCTTT
TRBV7-2	.	.	13	TRBJ1-3	CASSLTDGNTIYF	TGTGCCAGCAGCTTAACAGACGGAAACACCATATATTTT
TRBV19	.	.	19	TRBJ2-7	CASSLRDTFRPLDTYEQYF	TGTGCCAGTAGTTTGAGGGACACCTTTCGACCATTAGATACCTACGAGCAGTACTTC
TRBV6-1	.	.	11	TRBJ2-7	CASSVDYEQYF	TGTGCCAGCAGTGTAGACTACGAGCAGTACTTC
TRBV29-1	.	TRBD1	15	TRBJ2-7	CSVETGQGTSYEQYF	TGCAGCGTTGAGACGGGACAGGGGACCTCCTACGAGCAGTACTTC
TRBV5-6	.	.	15	TRBJ1-5	CASSKGALSNQPQHF	TGTGCCAGCAGCAAAGGGGCTTTGAGCAATCAGCCCCAGCATTTT
TRBV19	few	.	13	TRBJ1-5	CASSDRRDQPQHF	TGTGCCAGTAGTGACCGCAGGGATCAGCCCCAGCATTTT
TRBV18	once	TRBD1	14	TRBJ1-5	CASSPGQEPQPQHF	TGTGCCAGCTCACCGGGACAGGAGCCACAGCCCCAGCATTTT
TRBV12-5	.	TRBD2	16	TRBJ2-1	CASGSPTSGVYNEQFF	TGTGCTAGTGGTTCGCCCACTAGCGGGGTTTACAATGAGCAGTTCTTC
TRBV30	.	TRBD1	11	TRBJ1-2	CAWSTGGHHTF	TGTGCCTGGAGCACAGGGGGTCATCACACCTTC
TRBV29-1	.	TRBD1	13	TRBJ1-5	CSVTTGDDQPQHF	TGCAGCGTGACCACAGGGGATGATCAGCCCCAGCATTTT
TRBV7-8	.	TRBD2	15	TRBJ2-1	CASSPRAGGYNEQFF	TGTGCCAGCAGCCCGAGGGCGGGGGGTTACAATGAGCAGTTCTTC
TRBV30	.	.	14	TRBJ1-5	CAWSVTRGNQPQHF	TGTGCCTGGAGTGTAACCAGGGGCAATCAGCCCCAGCATTTT
TRBV5-1	.	TRBD1	14	TRBJ1-1	CASSLTGGQDEAFF	TGCGCCAGCAGCTTGACGGGGGGACAGGACGAAGCTTTCTTT
TRBV6-1	once	.	14	TRBJ2-7	CASSRAGFPYEQYF	TGTGCCAGCAGTCGGGCAGGGTTCCCCTACGAGCAGTACTTC
TRBV19	.	TRBD1	20	TRBJ2-2	CASSIILRGRGSMNTGELFF	TGTGCCAGTAGTATAATTCTCAGGGGGCGCGGAAGTATGAACACCGGGGAGCTGTTTTTT
TRBV2	.	TRBD1	14	TRBJ2-5	CASNPGQGEETQYF	TGTGCCAGCAACCCGGGACAGGGTGAAGAGACCCAGTACTTC
TRBV10-2	.	TRBD1	15	TRBJ2-3	CASRSPGTGPDTQYF	TGCGCCAGCAGATCGCCCGGGACAGGGCCAGATACGCAGTATTTT
TRBV11-3	.	.	14	TRBJ1-1	CASRESGGARGAFF	TGTGCCAGCAGAGAAAGCGGGGGGGCGAGGGGAGCTTTCTTT
TRBV27	.	.	14	TRBJ1-5	CASRSGASNQPQHF	TGTGCCAGCAGATCAGGGGCGAGCAATCAGCCCCAGCATTTT
TRBV5-5	.	.	12	TRBJ1-6	CASSFGASPLHF	TGTGCCAGCAGCTTTGGGGCTTCACCCCTCCACTTT
TRBV10-2	once	TRBD1	16	TRBJ1-1	CASSESTGGLNTEAFF	TGCGCCAGCAGTGAGTCAACAGGGGGGTTGAACACTGAAGCTTTCTTT
TRBV4-1	.	.	16	TRBJ1-2	CASSQDLTGNNYGYTF	TGCGCCAGCAGCCAAGATTTAACAGGAAATAACTATGGCTACACCTTC
TRBV9	.	.	14	TRBJ1-5	CASSVYGDNQPQHF	TGTGCCAGCAGCGTTTACGGGGACAATCAGCCCCAGCATTTT
TRBV4-1	.	.	13	TRBJ1-1	CASSQVLNTEAFF	TGCGCCAGCAGCCAAGTGCTAAACACTGAAGCTTTCTTT
TRBV4-1	.	.	17	TRBJ1-5	CASSQLYPLDNNQPQHF	TGCGCCAGCAGCCAACTTTACCCCCTGGACAATAATCAGCCCCAGCATTTT
TRBV11-2	.	.	13	TRBJ1-6	CASSSRGNSPLHF	TGTGCCAGCAGCTCCAGGGGTAATTCACCCCTCCACTTT
TRBV5-4	few	TRBD2	17	TRBJ2-3	CASSLPSRTSGLDTQYF	TGTGCCAGCAGCCTGCCGAGTCGGACTAGCGGCCTAGATACGCAGTATTTT
TRBV7-2	.	.	15	TRBJ2-4	CASSRLVGEENIQYF	TGTGCCAGCAGCCGCCTGGTAGGGGAGGAAAACATTCAGTACTTC
TRBV4-1	.	TRBD1	17	TRBJ2-4	CASSHTGTVAAKNIQYF	TGCGCCAGCAGCCACACTGGGACAGTCGCCGCCAAAAACATTCAGTACTTC
TRBV5-1	once	.	14	TRBJ2-6	CASSPGERANVLTF	TGCGCCAGCAGCCCGGGGGAGAGGGCCAACGTCCTGACTTTC
TRBV28	.	.	14	TRBJ1-5	CASSLGTLNQPQHF	TGTGCCAGCAGTTTGGGGACACTTAATCAGCCCCAGCATTTT
TRBV7-2	.	TRBD2	17	TRBJ2-1	CASSLGVSSGGRNEQFF	TGTGCCAGCAGTTTGGGCGTGTCTAGCGGGGGTAGGAATGAGCAGTTCTTC
TRBV5-1	.	.	14	TRBJ2-7	CASSTGQSWNEQYF	TGCGCCAGCAGCACCGGACAGTCTTGGAACGAGCAGTACTTC
TRBV18	.	.	15	TRBJ2-1	CASSPRQAKNNEQFF	TGTGCCAGCTCACCTCGACAGGCCAAAAACAATGAGCAGTTCTTC
TRBV19	.	.	16	TRBJ1-1	CASSIWSTIPNTEAFF	TGTGCCAGTAGTATTTGGTCCACTATCCCGAACACTGAAGCTTTCTTT
TRBV10-3	few	.	14	TRBJ1-6	CAIRAPGVDSPLHF	TGTGCCATCAGGGCGCCGGGGGTTGATTCACCCCTCCACTTT
TRBV27	.	.	13	TRBJ2-7	CASKEQENYEQYF	TGTGCCAGCAAAGAACAGGAGAACTACGAGCAGTACTTC
TRBV11-3	few	.	14	TRBJ2-7	CASSLEGDTHEQYF	TGTGCCAGCAGCTTAGAGGGAGATACACACGAGCAGTACTTC
TRBV5-5	.	.	17	TRBJ2-3	CASSLIEGVLITDTQYF	TGTGCCAGCAGCTTGATAGAGGGCGTACTTATCACAGATACGCAGTATTTT
TRBV27	.	TRBD1	16	TRBJ1-3	CASRLYEDRAGNTIYF	TGTGCCAGCAGATTGTACGAGGACAGGGCTGGAAACACCATATATTTT
TRBV29-1	.	.	13	TRBJ1-6	CSVRDSGDSPLHF	TGCAGCGTCCGGGACTCGGGCGATTCACCCCTCCACTTT
TRBV6-6	few	.	13	TRBJ1-5	CASSSPQGQPQHF	TGTGCCAGCAGTTCTCCACAGGGTCAGCCCCAGCATTTT
TRBV7-8	.	.	16	TRBJ2-1	CASSLDLQVLANEQFF	TGTGCCAGCAGCTTAGATCTCCAGGTACTTGCGAATGAGCAGTTCTTC
TRBV19	.	TRBD1	15	TRBJ1-6	CASSKPGQLNSPLHF	TGTGCCAGCAGTAAACCGGGACAGTTGAATTCACCCCTCCACTTT
TRBV29-1	.	.	14	TRBJ2-7	CSVKIADHSYEQYF	TGCAGCGTGAAAATAGCGGACCACTCCTACGAGCAGTACTTC
TRBV15	.	.	15	TRBJ1-5	CATSRDRAVNQPQHF	TGTGCCACCAGCAGAGACAGGGCAGTCAATCAGCCCCAGCATTTT
TRBV4-3	.	.	17	TRBJ2-7	CASSQEPGLNQPYEQYF	TGCGCCAGCAGCCAAGAACCGGGACTGAACCAACCCTACGAGCAGTACTTC
TRBV15	.	.	13	TRBJ1-1	CATSRDLGSPAFF	TGTGCCACCAGCAGAGATCTGGGCAGCCCGGCTTTCTTT
TRBV28	.	.	14	TRBJ1-5	CASRTGNRNQPQHF	TGTGCCAGTCGAACAGGGAATCGAAATCAGCCCCAGCATTTT
TRBV7-9	.	.	13	TRBJ2-7	CASSPPRASEQYF	TGTGCCAGCAGCCCTCCCAGGGCGAGCGAGCAGTACTTC
TRBV6-5	.	.	16	TRBJ2-3	CASSYEAGGSTDTQYF	TGTGCCAGCAGTTACGAAGCAGGGGGGAGCACAGATACGCAGTATTTT